The rows below give T cell receptor beta chains drawn from one sample of a study of blood T cells in healthy people across ages. TCRdb independently ran MiXCR on the 5' RACE reads; one entry per CDR3 protein. This sample has about 1.5 million distinct CDR3 sequences, with roughly 43% found just once. Sequencing input: blood. These receptor sequences come from a woman aged 18-35 years in good health. CDR3s include the opening cysteine and the closing phenylalanine or tryptophan. The order of the fields is J gene, clone size, D gene, V gene, CDR3 protein, CDR3 DNA. D genes are given only for firm matches. Only part of the rows carry a size: once, few, many, or a class if the clone is expanded.

TRBJ1-2 | - | TRBD1 | TRBV9 | CASSPSDRAMGGYTF | TGTGCCAGCAGCCCCTCGGACAGGGCGATGGGGGGCTACACCTTC
TRBJ1-6 | - | TRBD1 | TRBV12-3/TRBV12-4 | CASSHGTGVYNSPLHF | TGTGCCAGCAGTCACGGGACAGGGGTGTATAATTCACCCCTCCACTTT
TRBJ2-6 | few | - | TRBV20-1 | CSARDRQGMAGANVLTF | TGCAGTGCTAGAGATCGGCAGGGTATGGCTGGGGCCAACGTCCTGACTTTC
TRBJ2-3 | - | - | TRBV12-3/TRBV12-4 | CASSHQGGTDTQYF | TGTGCCAGCAGTCACCAGGGCGGCACAGATACGCAGTATTTT
TRBJ1-2 | - | - | TRBV9 | CASSVDVVGGRGYTF | TGTGCCAGCAGCGTAGACGTGGTAGGCGGGCGTGGCTACACCTTC
TRBJ2-1 | once | TRBD1 | TRBV7-8 | CASSSLRGQGFYEQFF | TGTGCCAGCAGCTCCCTCCGGGGACAGGGGTTCTATGAGCAGTTCTTC
TRBJ1-1 | - | TRBD1 | TRBV7-2 | CASSFRTGARGTEAFF | TGTGCCAGCAGCTTTAGGACAGGGGCGAGGGGGACTGAAGCTTTCTTT
TRBJ2-5 | many | - | TRBV9 | CASSVGSREETQYF | TGTGCCAGCAGCGTAGGATCTAGAGAAGAGACCCAGTACTTC
TRBJ1-6 | - | - | TRBV6-5 | CASSYWVRGRGSPLHF | TGTGCCAGCAGTTACTGGGTCAGGGGAAGAGGTTCACCCCTCCACTTT
TRBJ2-3 | - | - | TRBV11-2 | CASSLDLMVYTDTQYF | TGTGCCAGCAGCTTAGATCTGATGGTTTACACAGATACGCAGTATTTT
TRBJ2-3 | - | - | TRBV21-1 | CASSKGGALVRADTQYF | TGTGCCAGCAGCAAAGGCGGTGCCCTTGTCCGGGCAGATACGCAGTATTTT
TRBJ2-7 | - | TRBD1 | TRBV29-1 | CSVERTGPIYEQYF | TGCAGCGTTGAGAGGACAGGGCCGATCTACGAGCAGTACTTC
TRBJ2-1 | - | TRBD2 | TRBV6-2/TRBV6-3 | CASSPGLAALPEEQFF | TGTGCCAGCAGCCCTGGACTAGCGGCCCTACCAGAGGAGCAGTTCTTC
TRBJ2-3 | - | - | TRBV11-2 | CASSSRVWGTDTQYF | TGTGCCAGCAGCTCCCGGGTATGGGGCACAGATACGCAGTATTTT
TRBJ2-5 | - | - | TRBV28 | CASSPHGISFQETQYF | TGTGCCAGCAGTCCCCACGGAATCTCTTTCCAAGAGACCCAGTACTTC
TRBJ2-3 | - | - | TRBV12-3/TRBV12-4 | CASSFPIGGGSTDTQYF | TGTGCCAGCAGTTTTCCGATAGGGGGGGGGAGCACAGATACGCAGTATTTT
TRBJ2-7 | once | - | TRBV4-1 | CASSQPRAGTYEQYF | TGCGCCAGCAGCCAACCGCGCGCCGGCACCTACGAGCAGTACTTC
TRBJ1-2 | few | TRBD1 | TRBV27 | CASRETGFYGYTF | TGTGCCAGCAGGGAGACAGGGTTTTATGGCTACACCTTC
TRBJ2-1 | few | TRBD2 | TRBV7-2 | CASSLVGAGVGNEQFF | TGTGCCAGCAGCTTAGTCGGAGCGGGAGTCGGCAATGAGCAGTTCTTC
TRBJ2-7 | - | TRBD2 | TRBV4-1 | CASSHREGSYEQYF | TGCGCCAGCAGCCACCGGGAGGGGTCCTACGAGCAGTACTTC
TRBJ2-7 | - | - | TRBV4-1 | CASSQWAGDSYEQYF | TGCGCCAGCAGCCAGTGGGCAGGGGACTCCTACGAGCAGTACTTC
TRBJ1-1 | - | - | TRBV4-1 | CASSQALDDTEAFF | TGCGCCAGCAGCCAAGCTTTGGACGACACTGAAGCTTTCTTT
TRBJ2-3 | many | TRBD2 | TRBV20-1 | CSAEPGLADLSTDTQYF | TGCAGTGCTGAACCGGGACTAGCGGATTTAAGCACAGATACGCAGTATTTT
TRBJ2-1 | - | TRBD2 | TRBV20-1 | CSTTSGTYNEQFF | TGCAGCACCACTAGCGGGACCTACAATGAGCAGTTCTTC
TRBJ2-7 | few | - | TRBV12-3/TRBV12-4 | CASSLRDSSEQYF | TGTGCCAGCAGTTTAAGGGATTCGAGCGAGCAGTACTTC
TRBJ1-2 | few | - | TRBV6-5 | CASSYVGSGSYTF | TGTGCCAGCAGTTACGTTGGGTCGGGGAGCTACACCTTC
TRBJ2-3 | - | TRBD1 | TRBV5-1 | CASSPRDRLRDTQYF | TGCGCCAGCAGCCCACGGGACAGGTTGCGCGATACGCAGTATTTT
TRBJ1-1 | - | - | TRBV12-3/TRBV12-4 | CASSRAGGGLFVSPEAFF | TGTGCCAGCAGTCGGGCCGGAGGAGGGTTGTTCGTTAGCCCTGAAGCTTTCTTT
TRBJ2-5 | - | TRBD2 | TRBV11-2 | CASSLGLALSGNEQYF | TGTGCCAGCAGCTTAGGTCTAGCCCTCAGCGGGAATGAGCAGTACTTC
TRBJ1-6 | few | - | TRBV7-9 | CASSLAIGGNSPLHF | TGTGCCAGCAGCTTAGCGATAGGGGGAAATTCACCCCTCCACTTT
TRBJ1-3 | - | - | TRBV6-2/TRBV6-3 | CASSYLGELDTIYF | TGTGCCAGCAGTTACCTCGGAGAGTTGGACACCATATATTTT
TRBJ2-3 | - | - | TRBV7-3 | CASSARSHTDTQYF | TGTGCCAGCAGCGCGAGGTCCCACACAGATACGCAGTATTTT
TRBJ1-1 | - | - | TRBV20-1 | CSASIDRNTEAFF | TGCAGTGCTTCGATCGACAGGAACACTGAAGCTTTCTTT
TRBJ2-1 | - | TRBD1 | TRBV27 | CASGMGQKYNEQFF | TGTGCCAGCGGAATGGGACAGAAATACAATGAGCAGTTCTTC
TRBJ1-6 | few | TRBD1 | TRBV3-1 | CASSPDRGRGNSPLHF | TGTGCCAGCAGCCCGGACAGGGGTCGAGGCAATTCACCCCTCCACTTT
TRBJ2-5 | - | - | TRBV18 | CASSESLQETQYF | TGTGCCAGCTCGGAGAGTCTCCAAGAGACCCAGTACTTC
TRBJ1-2 | - | TRBD1 | TRBV12-3/TRBV12-4 | CASSLGTVYGYAF | TGTGCCAGCAGTCTTGGGACAGTCTATGGCTACGCCTTC
TRBJ2-1 | few | TRBD2 | TRBV24-1 | CATSDPGTSGTLRDEQFF | TGTGCCACCAGTGACCCCGGGACTAGCGGTACCCTCCGGGATGAGCAGTTCTTC
TRBJ2-1 | - | TRBD2 | TRBV28 | CASSLELRLILAVSYNEQFF | TGTGCCAGCAGTTTAGAGCTTCGGCTAATCCTAGCGGTCTCCTACAATGAGCAGTTCTTC
TRBJ2-3 | - | TRBD2 | TRBV12-3/TRBV12-4 | CASSDWTSGTTDTQYF | TGTGCCAGCAGTGATTGGACTAGCGGGACCACAGATACGCAGTATTTT
TRBJ2-6 | - | - | TRBV27 | CASRYRSSVSGANVLTF | TGTGCCAGCAGATACAGGTCCTCCGTCTCTGGGGCCAACGTCCTGACTTTC
TRBJ1-5 | few | - | TRBV25-1 | CASSEANNQPQHF | TGTGCCAGCAGTGAGGCGAATAATCAGCCCCAGCATTTT
TRBJ2-3 | few | TRBD1 | TRBV10-3 | CAISLRGREDTQYF | TGTGCCATCAGCCTCAGGGGGCGCGAAGATACGCAGTATTTT
TRBJ2-1 | many | TRBD2 | TRBV5-1 | CASSLGLAGAIYNEQFF | TGCGCCAGCAGCTTGGGACTAGCGGGGGCTATTTACAATGAGCAGTTCTTC
TRBJ1-1 | - | - | TRBV10-3 | CAISELSTEAFF | TGTGCCATCAGTGAGTTGAGCACTGAAGCTTTCTTT
TRBJ2-1 | few | - | TRBV9 | CASSADGWHNEQFF | TGTGCCAGCAGCGCCGATGGTTGGCACAATGAGCAGTTCTTC
TRBJ2-7 | few | - | TRBV11-2 | CASSPQTGPYEQYF | TGTGCCAGCAGCCCCCAGACAGGTCCCTACGAGCAGTACTTC
TRBJ2-3 | - | - | TRBV6-1 | CASRLSSYGTSSTDTQYF | TGTGCCAGCAGACTCTCCTCGTACGGGACAAGTAGCACAGATACGCAGTATTTT
TRBJ1-3 | once | - | TRBV4-2 | CASSYDRRSGNTIYF | TGTGCCAGCAGCTATGACCGCCGCTCTGGAAACACCATATATTTT
TRBJ2-4 | - | - | TRBV7-9 | CASSLGRSIQYF | TGTGCCAGCAGCTTAGGTCGGAGCATTCAGTACTTC
TRBJ2-7 | - | - | TRBV20-1 | CSARAPSTRGSGYEQYF | TGCAGTGCTAGAGCTCCCTCAACTAGAGGGTCTGGTTACGAGCAGTACTTC